A single sample is the source of the 4 T cell receptor beta chains below, sequenced in a study of T-cell reconstitution after alpha-beta-depleted transplantation in children. This sample's TCRbeta library carried unique molecular identifier barcodes. MiXCR was run by TCRdb on the PCR reads, yielding one entry per CDR3 protein. Among fewer than 550,000 distinct CDR3 sequences, about an eighth were seen once, and the ten largest hold less than 15%. Sequenced material: PBMCs, mostly from graft donor cells, taken 180 days after TCRalphabeta/CD19-depleted stem cell transplant. These receptors were obtained from a female patient aged 2-9 years who had a stem cell transplant for aplastic anemia, so the T cells may come from the graft donor.

This clonotype appeared a few times. The chain has TRBV20-1 and TRBJ2-4; 10 bases line up with TRBD2. Germline lookup yields CDR1 DFQATT and CDR2 SNEGSKA (reference sequence). Losses at the gene ends were 0 bases for V and 7 bases for J; bases not matched to a gene: 12. The CDR3 runs 17 residues. The CDR3 region is CSARDWASGSFRNIQYF. The CDR3 nucleotides read TGCAGTGCTAGAGATTGGGCTAGCGGGAGTTTTCGGAACATTCAGTACTTC.

In this sample, this clonotype turned up a few times. This chain uses TRBV12-3 or TRBV12-4 with TRBJ2-5; 9 positions match TRBD1. With V trimmed by 6 bases and J by 5 bases, 10 bases remained unmatched. This CDR3 comprises 15 residues. CDR3: CASSRGQGGEETQYF. In nucleotides, the CDR3 is TGTGCCAGCAGCCGGGGACAGGGAGGAGAGGAGACCCAGTACTTC.

There are a few counts of this clonotype. V usage is TRBV28 and J usage is TRBJ1-5; no clear D gene. This CDR3 is built from 12 residues. The germline V gene encodes CDR1 MDHEN and CDR2 SYDVKM. Trimming removed 2 bases from V and 9 bases from J, with 8 bases in between. In nucleotides, the CDR3 is TGTGCCAGCAGTTTAAACCGGGGGCCCCAGCATTTT. As protein: CASSLNRGPQHF.

V and J are TRBV5-1 and TRBJ2-7; D may be TRBD1 or TRBD2 (5 bases each). Per the germline V gene, CDR1 is SGHRS and CDR2 is YFSETQ. V lost 4 bases to trimming and J lost 2 bases, with 19 bases between them. The CDR3 sequence is 16 residues long. The CDR3 loop reads CASSRGEDRGPYEQYF. The CDR3 DNA reads TGCGCCAGCAGCAGGGGAGAGGACCGAGGGCCCTACGAGCAGTACTTC.